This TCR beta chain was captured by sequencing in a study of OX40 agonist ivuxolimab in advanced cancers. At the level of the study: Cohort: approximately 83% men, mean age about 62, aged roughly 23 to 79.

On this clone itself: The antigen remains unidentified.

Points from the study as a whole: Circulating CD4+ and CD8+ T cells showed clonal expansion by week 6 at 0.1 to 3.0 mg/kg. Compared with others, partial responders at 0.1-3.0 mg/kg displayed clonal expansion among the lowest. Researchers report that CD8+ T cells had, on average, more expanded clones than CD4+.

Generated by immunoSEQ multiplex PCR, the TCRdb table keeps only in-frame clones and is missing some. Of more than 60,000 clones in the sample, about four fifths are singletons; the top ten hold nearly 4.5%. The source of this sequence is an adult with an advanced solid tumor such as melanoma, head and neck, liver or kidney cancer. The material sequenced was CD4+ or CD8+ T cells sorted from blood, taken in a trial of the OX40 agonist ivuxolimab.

The CDR3 DNA sequence: TGTGCCAGCACTGGAGGGACTGAAGCTTTCTTT. Translation: CASTGGTEAFF. The V gene is TRBV6-5, the J gene TRBJ1-1, with D unresolved. There are 11 residues in the CDR3. The ends were cut back, 7 bases at V and 5 bases at J, with 8 bases in the middle. Germline V gene data show CDR1 as MNHEY and CDR2 as SVGAGI.